One sample yielded the 20 T cell receptor beta chains listed below, sequenced in a study of blood T cell repertoires in COVID-19. Repertoires were generated with immunoSEQ multiplex PCR, while TCRdb's copy carries only in-frame clones and drops some. The data hold around 460,000 clones, with around nine tenths observed a single time. Sample: peripheral blood. The origin of the receptors is a man aged 18-30 years with COVID-19, enrolled during active disease.

This chain joins TRBV6-6 and TRBJ2-3; TRBD1 agrees at 8 bases. Germline CDR1 is MNHNY and CDR2 is SVGAGI (reference sequence). The J segment lost 0 bases and the V segment lost 2 bases, leaving 4 bases of the junction unmatched. The CDR3 consists of 16 residues. CDR3 nucleotides: TGTGCCAGCAGTTACGACAGGGGATCTAGCACAGATACGCAGTATTTT. Amino acid sequence: CASSYDRGSSTDTQYF.

The chain joins TRBV4-1 to TRBJ1-1; tentative D call: TRBD1 (5 bases). V was trimmed by 1 base and J by 4 bases, leaving 16 bases between them. The CDR3 contains 16 residues. In germline, CDR1 is MGHRA, CDR2 YSYEKL. The CDR3 coding sequence is TGCGCCAGCAGCCAAGCAGGCAGGGCGAGGACCACTGAAGCTTTCTTT. Residues: CASSQAGRARTTEAFF.

The genes are TRBV5-6 and TRBJ2-7; 10 nucleotides line up with TRBD1. Germline V lookup: CDR1 SGHDT, CDR2 YYEEEE. The CDR3 sequence is 16 residues long. V gave up 0 bases and J gave up 1 base; unmatched junction bases: 4. CDR3 sequence: CASSLAPGQGSYEQYF. The CDR3 DNA follows: TGTGCCAGCAGCTTGGCTCCGGGACAGGGGTCCTACGAGCAGTACTTC.

This sequence joins TRBV7-9 and TRBJ1-6; 7 nucleotides align to TRBD1. After removal of 5 bases from V and 10 bases from J, the junction contained 8 bases not matched to a gene. The germline CDR1 and CDR2 sequences are SEHNR and FQNEAQ (reference sequence). The CDR3 contains 14 residues. Here the CDR3 reads CASSPGQLSSPLHF. Written as DNA, the CDR3 is TGTGCCAGCAGCCCGGGACAGCTATCCTCACCCCTCCACTTT.

The chain recombines TRBV3-1 (or the pseudogene TRBV3-2) with TRBJ1-1; D is uncertain. V lost 0 bases and J lost 1, with 12 bases in between. This CDR3 is 16 amino acids long. Germline CDR1 LGHDT, CDR2 YNNKEL (reference sequence). This chain's CDR3 is CASSQDNDPGNTEAFF. In DNA, the CDR3 is TGTGCCAGCAGCCAAGATAACGATCCAGGGAACACTGAAGCTTTCTTT.

The chain has TRBV7-2 and TRBJ2-7, with 9 nucleotides matching TRBD2. This CDR3 region has 14 residues. CDR1 is SGHTA, CDR2 FQGNSA, per germline. J lost 2 bases, V lost 6 bases, and 5 bases had no gene match. The CDR3 nucleotides are TGTGCCAGCAGTAGGACTAGCGAGGCCTACGAGCAGTACTTC. It translates to CASSRTSEAYEQYF.

The CDR3, as DNA: TGCGCCAGCAGCCAAGCTGAGACTAGCGACAATGAGCAGTTCTTC. Encoded protein: CASSQAETSDNEQFF. The J gene is TRBJ2-1, the V gene TRBV4-1; 8 bases are shared with TRBD2. CDR1 and CDR2 (germline): MGHRA, YSYEKL. The CDR3 covers 15 residues. J lost 5 bases, V lost 1 base, and 4 bases had no gene match.

CDR3 in DNA: TGTGCCAGCAGCCAGGAGCTTGGTCTCGTTGGCTACACCTTC. It yields the protein CASSQELGLVGYTF. This rearrangement joins TRBV14 to TRBJ1-2; D gene unclear. This CDR3 comprises 14 residues. Germline assignment: CDR1 SGHDN and CDR2 FVKESK. Trimming took off 3 bases at V and 7 bases at J, with 15 bases between the two ends.

This clone has only a few counts. The rearrangement links TRBV5-1 to TRBJ1-2, with a weak D call TRBD1 (5 bases). Germline CDR1 SGHRS, CDR2 YFSETQ. The CDR3 sequence is 14 residues long. V was shortened by 0 bases and J by 4 bases, with 10 bases between the two germline ends. The CDR3 loop reads CASSLDSGFYGYTF. CDR3 nucleotide sequence: TGCGCCAGCAGCTTGGACTCAGGGTTCTATGGCTACACCTTC.

This clone has just a few counts. The rearrangement uses TRBV27 and TRBJ1-6, with a possible D match to TRBD1 (5 bases). This CDR3 is built from 19 residues. V was trimmed by 4 bases and J by 0 bases, leaving 19 bases between them. Per the germline V gene, CDR1 is MNHEY and CDR2 is SMNVEV (reference sequence). CDR3 coding DNA: TGTGCCAGCAGTTATAGGGGACTAACTTCCAGCTCCTATAATTCACCCCTCCACTTT. This translates into CASSYRGLTSSSYNSPLHF.

The CDR3 here is CASSRASWYGYTF. DNA of the CDR3: TGTGCCAGCAGCCGAGCCTCCTGGTATGGCTACACCTTC. The V gene is TRBV5-5, the J gene TRBJ1-2; D remains unclear. Germline V gene lookup returns CDR1 SGHKS and CDR2 YYEKEE (reference sequence). The CDR3 covers 13 residues. With 4 bases removed from V and 5 bases from J, the gap between germline ends came to 12 bases.

The chain employs TRBV29-1 and TRBJ1-1; the D is unclear. V lost 7 bases and J 5 bases, leaving 14 bases between the germline ends. In germline, CDR1 is SQVTM, CDR2 ANQGSEA. The CDR3 is 12 residues long. The CDR3 sequence: CSASRGLTEAFF. The CDR3 bases are TGCAGCGCCTCGCGGGGTTTAACTGAAGCTTTCTTT.

This clone was observed a single time. The chain has TRBV27 and TRBJ2-7; D possibly corresponds to TRBD2 (5 bases). With 6 bases removed from V and 2 bases from J, the gap between germline ends came to 8 bases. Germline V CDR1 and CDR2: MNHEY, SMNVEV (reference sequence). This CDR3 is 12 amino acids long. CDR3 nucleotides: TGTGCCAGCAGCGACGGGGCCTACGAGCAGTACTTC. This gives the protein CASSDGAYEQYF.

The chain links TRBV9 to TRBJ2-1; TRBD1 matches at 7 bases. The CDR3 is made up of 12 amino acids. The germline CDR1 and CDR2 sequences are SGDLS and YYNGEE. With V trimmed by 6 bases and J by 6 bases, 3 bases remained unmatched. CDR3 protein: CASTPGGNEQFF. CDR3 coding DNA: TGTGCCAGCACCCCAGGGGGCAATGAGCAGTTCTTC.

In DNA form, the CDR3 reads TGTGCCAGCAGCACGCTAGAACGGGGGTCGGCCTCCTACGAGCAGTACTTC. The encoded protein is CASSTLERGSASYEQYF. The chain is built from TRBV11-3 and TRBJ2-7; D might be TRBD2 (6 bases). CDR3 length: 17 residues. The ends were cut back, 5 bases at V and 0 bases at J, with 20 bases in the middle. CDR1 and CDR2 from the germline V gene are SGHNT and YENEEA. The full variable domain, rest sourced from reference TRBV11-3 and TRBJ2-7, is EAGVVQSPRYKIIEKKQPVAFWCNPISGHNTLYWYLQNLGQGPELLIRYENEEAVDDSQLPKDRFSAERLKGVDSTLKIQPAELGDSAVYLCASSTLERGSASYEQYFGPGTRLTVT.

Here the CDR3 reads CASSLSSRTEAFF. DNA of the CDR3: TGTGCCAGTAGTCTCTCCTCGCGGACTGAAGCTTTCTTT. The rearrangement uses TRBV19 and TRBJ1-1; no reliable D call. This CDR3 comprises 13 residues. Trimming left V 5 bases short and J 5 bases short, with 12 bases between. The V gene's germline CDR1 is LNHDA and CDR2 SQIVND (reference sequence). Together with reference TRBV19 and TRBJ1-1, the CDR3 gives the full variable domain: DGGITQSPKYLFRKEGQNVTLSCEQNLNHDAMYWYRQDPGQGLRLIYYSQIVNDFQKGDIAEGYSVSREKKESFPLTVTSAQKNPTAFYLCASSLSSRTEAFFGQGTRLTVV.

V usage is TRBV5-6 and J usage is TRBJ1-2; tentatively, D is TRBD1 (5 bases). The CDR3 is 12 residues long. With 6 bases removed from V and 4 bases from J, the gap between germline ends came to 10 bases. Germline CDR1 is SGHDT and CDR2 is YYEEEE. The CDR3 is CASKRDSYGYTF. The CDR3 coding sequence is TGTGCCAGCAAACGGGACTCCTATGGCTACACCTTC.

V gene TRBV4-1 combines with J gene TRBJ2-2, with 7 bases aligning to TRBD1. The germline CDR1 and CDR2 sequences are MGHRA and YSYEKL. This CDR3 region has 13 residues. V lost 4 bases, J lost 7 bases, and 3 bases stayed unmatched. CDR3 coding DNA: TGCGCCAGCAGCCCAGGGGGTGTCGGGGAGCTGTTTTTT. It specifies CASSPGGVGELFF.

The rearrangement links TRBV15 to TRBJ2-7, with TRBD2 matching over 7 bases. V trimming: 1 base; J trimming: 2 bases; junction bases outside the gene matches: 2. The CDR3 covers 14 residues. Germline assignment: CDR1 LNHNV and CDR2 YYDKDF (reference sequence). CDR3 DNA sequence: TGTGCCACCAGCAGAGTCGCGGGAGCCTACGAGCAGTACTTC. This encodes CATSRVAGAYEQYF.

This chain joins TRBV7-8 and TRBJ1-1, with TRBD1 identical over 8 bases. This CDR3 comprises 14 residues. Losses at the gene ends were 5 bases for V and 6 bases for J; bases not matched to a gene: 8. Germline lookup yields CDR1 SGHVS and CDR2 FQNEAQ. The CDR3 sequence: CASSILQGGAEAFF. The CDR3 DNA is TGTGCCAGCAGCATCTTACAGGGGGGGGCTGAAGCTTTCTTT.